This T cell receptor (beta chain) is from a study of vaccination and CD4 T cells after COVID-19. CDR3 length: 15 residues. Germline-derived CDR1 and CDR2 are SGHTA and FQGTGA. J was trimmed by 0 bases and V by 5 bases; bases with no gene match: 3. Treatment in this sample: roughly ten-day PBMC culture with coronavirus spike peptide pools or control peptides (ViraFEST assay). Once cultured around nine days, CD4+ T cells underwent isolation by negative selection. This clonotype was seen a handful of times. What it recognizes is unknown. The study sequenced cultured CD4+ T cell DNA using the Oncomine TCR Beta short-read assay. The source of extracted genomic DNA was cultured CD4+ T cells. In TCRdb, the PCR reads were re-called with MiXCR into one record per CDR3 protein. The sample lists under 30,000 distinct CDR3 sequences; more than 40% were seen once.

The receptor was isolated from a human donor who received a COVID-19 vaccine. Source: CD4+ T cells from blood, cultured in vitro, taken before SARS-CoV-2 vaccination. This chain connects TRBV7-3 to TRBJ2-3; 9 nucleotides agree with TRBD2. The CDR3 reads CASSPRGGSTDTQYF. Written as DNA, the CDR3 is TGTGCCAGCAGCCCGCGGGGGGGGAGCACAGATACGCAGTATTTT.